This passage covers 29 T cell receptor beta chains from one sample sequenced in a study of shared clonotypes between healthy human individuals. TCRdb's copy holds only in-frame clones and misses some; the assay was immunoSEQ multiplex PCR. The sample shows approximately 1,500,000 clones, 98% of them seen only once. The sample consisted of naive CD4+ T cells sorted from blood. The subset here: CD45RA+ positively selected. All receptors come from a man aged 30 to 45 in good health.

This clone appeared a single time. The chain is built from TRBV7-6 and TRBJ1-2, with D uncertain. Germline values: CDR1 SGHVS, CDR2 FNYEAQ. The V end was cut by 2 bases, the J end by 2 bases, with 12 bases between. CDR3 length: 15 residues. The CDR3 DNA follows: TGTGCCAGCAGCTTACAGGCGGGGTTAAACTATGGCTACACCTTC. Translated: CASSLQAGLNYGYTF. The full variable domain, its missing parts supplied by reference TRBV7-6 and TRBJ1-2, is GAGVSQSPRYKVTKRGQDVALRCDPISGHVSLYWYRQALGQGPEFLTYFNYEAQQDKSGLPNDRFSAERPEGSISTLTIQRTEQRDSAMYRCASSLQAGLNYGYTFGSGTRLTVV.

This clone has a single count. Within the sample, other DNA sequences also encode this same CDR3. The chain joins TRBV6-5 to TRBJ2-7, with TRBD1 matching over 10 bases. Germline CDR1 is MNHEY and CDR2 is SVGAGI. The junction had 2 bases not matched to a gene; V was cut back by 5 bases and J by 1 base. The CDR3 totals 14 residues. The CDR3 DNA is TGTGCCAGCAGTCGGGACAGGGGTTCCTACGAGCAGTACTTC. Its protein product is CASSRDRGSYEQYF.

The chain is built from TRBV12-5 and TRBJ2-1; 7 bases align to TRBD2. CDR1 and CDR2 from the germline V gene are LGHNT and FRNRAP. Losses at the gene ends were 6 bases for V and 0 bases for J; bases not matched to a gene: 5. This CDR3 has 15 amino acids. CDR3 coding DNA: TGTGCTAGTGGGCAAGCGGGGAGCTCCTACAATGAGCAGTTCTTC. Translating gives CASGQAGSSYNEQFF.

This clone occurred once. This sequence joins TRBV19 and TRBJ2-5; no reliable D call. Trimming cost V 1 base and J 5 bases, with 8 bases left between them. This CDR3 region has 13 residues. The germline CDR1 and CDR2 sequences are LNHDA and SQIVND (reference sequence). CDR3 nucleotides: TGTGCCAGTAGTATAGCCCTTTTGGAGACCCAGTACTTC. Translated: CASSIALLETQYF.

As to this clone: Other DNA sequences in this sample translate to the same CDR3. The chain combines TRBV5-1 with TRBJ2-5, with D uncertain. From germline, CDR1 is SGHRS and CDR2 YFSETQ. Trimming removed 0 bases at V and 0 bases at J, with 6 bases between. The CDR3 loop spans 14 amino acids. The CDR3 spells CASSLGSYQETQYF. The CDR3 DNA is TGCGCCAGCAGCTTGGGGTCGTACCAAGAGACCCAGTACTTC.

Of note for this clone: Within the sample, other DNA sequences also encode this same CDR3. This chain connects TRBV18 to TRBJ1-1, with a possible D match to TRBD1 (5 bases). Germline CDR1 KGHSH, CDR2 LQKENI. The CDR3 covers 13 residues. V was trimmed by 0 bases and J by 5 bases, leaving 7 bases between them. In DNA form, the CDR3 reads TGTGCCAGCTCACCACCGGGGGTAACTGAAGCTTTCTTT. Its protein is CASSPPGVTEAFF. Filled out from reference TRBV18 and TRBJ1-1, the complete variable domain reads NAGVMQNPRHLVRRRGQEARLRCSPMKGHSHVYWYRQLPEEGLKFMVYLQKENIIDESGMPKERFSAEFPKEGPSILRIQQVVRGDSAAYFCASSPPGVTEAFFGQGTRLTVV.

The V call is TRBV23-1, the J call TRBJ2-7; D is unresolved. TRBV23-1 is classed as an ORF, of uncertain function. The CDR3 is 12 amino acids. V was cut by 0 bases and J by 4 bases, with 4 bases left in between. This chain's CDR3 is CASSQSLYEQYF. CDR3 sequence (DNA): TGCGCCAGCAGTCAATCGCTGTACGAGCAGTACTTC.

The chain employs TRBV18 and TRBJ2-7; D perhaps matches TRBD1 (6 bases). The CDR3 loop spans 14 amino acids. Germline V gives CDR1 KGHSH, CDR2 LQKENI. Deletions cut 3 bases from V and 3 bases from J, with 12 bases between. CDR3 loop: CASSPLTGNYEQYF. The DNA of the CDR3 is TGTGCCAGCTCACCCCTGACAGGTAACTACGAGCAGTACTTC.

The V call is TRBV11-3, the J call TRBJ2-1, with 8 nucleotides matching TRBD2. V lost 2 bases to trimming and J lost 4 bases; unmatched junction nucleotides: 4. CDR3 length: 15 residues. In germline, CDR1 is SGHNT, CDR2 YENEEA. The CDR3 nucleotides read TGTGCCAGCAGCTTACGAGCGGGAGTATACAATGAGCAGTTCTTC. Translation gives CASSLRAGVYNEQFF.

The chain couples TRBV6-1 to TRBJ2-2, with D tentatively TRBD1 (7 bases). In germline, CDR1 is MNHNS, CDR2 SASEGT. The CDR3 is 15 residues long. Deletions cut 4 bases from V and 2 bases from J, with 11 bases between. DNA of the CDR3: TGTGCCAGCAGTGGGCGGGACAGAAACACCGGGGAGCTGTTTTTT. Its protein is CASSGRDRNTGELFF.

CDR3 coding DNA: TGTGCCAGCATTCAATCCCCCTATCGTGGCACAGATACGCAGTATTTT. Translating gives CASIQSPYRGTDTQYF. The genes are TRBV2 and TRBJ2-3; D gene uncertain. Germline V gives CDR1 SNHLY, CDR2 FYNNEI. There are 16 residues in the CDR3. Trimming stripped 7 bases from V and 1 base from J, with 18 bases between.

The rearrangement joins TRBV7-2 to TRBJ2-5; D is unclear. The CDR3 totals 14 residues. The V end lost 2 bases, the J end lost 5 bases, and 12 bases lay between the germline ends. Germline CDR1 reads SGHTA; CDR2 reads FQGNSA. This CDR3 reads CASSLLSGGETQYF. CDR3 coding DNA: TGTGCCAGCAGCTTATTGAGTGGTGGGGAGACCCAGTACTTC.

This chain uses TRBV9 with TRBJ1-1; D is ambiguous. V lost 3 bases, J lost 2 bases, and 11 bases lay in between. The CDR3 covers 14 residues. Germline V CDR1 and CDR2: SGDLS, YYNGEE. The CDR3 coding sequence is TGTGCCAGCAGCGCCGCCTCAAAAAACACTGAAGCTTTCTTT. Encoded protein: CASSAASKNTEAFF.

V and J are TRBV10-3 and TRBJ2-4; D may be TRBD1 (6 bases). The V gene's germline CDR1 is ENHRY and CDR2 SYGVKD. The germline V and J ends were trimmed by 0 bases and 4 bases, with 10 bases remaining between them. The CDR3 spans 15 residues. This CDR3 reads CAISESGTGKNIQYF. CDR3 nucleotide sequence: TGTGCCATCAGTGAGTCGGGCACAGGGAAAAACATTCAGTACTTC.

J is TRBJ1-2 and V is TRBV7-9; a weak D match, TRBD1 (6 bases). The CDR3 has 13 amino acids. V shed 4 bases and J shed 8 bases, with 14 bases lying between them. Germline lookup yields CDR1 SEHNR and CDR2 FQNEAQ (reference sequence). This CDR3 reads CASSSIPQGGYTF. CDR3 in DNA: TGTGCCAGCAGCTCAATCCCCCAGGGGGGCTACACCTTC. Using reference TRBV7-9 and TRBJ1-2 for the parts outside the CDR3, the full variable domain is DTGVSQNPRHKITKRGQNVTFRCDPISEHNRLYWYRQTLGQGPEFLTYFQNEAQLEKSRLLSDRFSAERPKGSFSTLEIQRTEQGDSAMYLCASSSIPQGGYTFGSGTRLTVV.

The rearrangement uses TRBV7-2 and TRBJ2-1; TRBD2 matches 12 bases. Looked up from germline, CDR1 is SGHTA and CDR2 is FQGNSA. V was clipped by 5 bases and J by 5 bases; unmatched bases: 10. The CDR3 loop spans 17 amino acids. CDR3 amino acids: CASSAWTSGKRDNEQFF. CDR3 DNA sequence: TGTGCCAGCAGCGCCTGGACTAGCGGGAAACGAGACAATGAGCAGTTCTTC.

DNA for the CDR3: TGTGCCAGCAGAAGAGACCTCCCCCGTTACGAGCAGTACTTC. It yields the protein CASRRDLPRYEQYF. The rearrangement joins TRBV27 to TRBJ2-7; D remains unclear. In germline, CDR1 is MNHEY, CDR2 SMNVEV (reference sequence). The CDR3 is 14 residues long. V lost 6 bases to trimming and J lost 4 bases, with 16 bases between them.

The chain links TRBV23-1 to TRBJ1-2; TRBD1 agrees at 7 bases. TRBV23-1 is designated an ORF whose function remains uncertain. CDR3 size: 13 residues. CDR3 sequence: CARGQLENYGYTF. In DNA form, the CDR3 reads TGCGCGAGGGGACAGCTAGAAAACTATGGCTACACCTTC.

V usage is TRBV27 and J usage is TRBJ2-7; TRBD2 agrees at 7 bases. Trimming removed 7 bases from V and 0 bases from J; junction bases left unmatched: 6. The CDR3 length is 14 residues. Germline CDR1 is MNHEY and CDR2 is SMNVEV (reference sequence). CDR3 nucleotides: TGTGCCAGCAAAAAGCGGGAAAGCTCCTACGAGCAGTACTTC. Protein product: CASKKRESSYEQYF.

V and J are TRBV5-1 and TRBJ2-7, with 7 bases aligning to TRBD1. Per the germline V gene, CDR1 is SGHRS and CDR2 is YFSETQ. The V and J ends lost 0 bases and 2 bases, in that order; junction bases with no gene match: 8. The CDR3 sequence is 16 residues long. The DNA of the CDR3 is TGCGCCAGCAGCTTGGCCTGGGGCAGGGGGACCTACGAGCAGTACTTC. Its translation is CASSLAWGRGTYEQYF.

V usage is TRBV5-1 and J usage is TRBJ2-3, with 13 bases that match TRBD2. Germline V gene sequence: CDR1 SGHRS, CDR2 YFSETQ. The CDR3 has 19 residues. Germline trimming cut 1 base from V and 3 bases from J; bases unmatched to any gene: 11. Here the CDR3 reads CASSLSGLAGEGLTDTQYF. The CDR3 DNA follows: TGCGCCAGCAGCTTGTCCGGACTAGCGGGAGAGGGGCTAACAGATACGCAGTATTTT.

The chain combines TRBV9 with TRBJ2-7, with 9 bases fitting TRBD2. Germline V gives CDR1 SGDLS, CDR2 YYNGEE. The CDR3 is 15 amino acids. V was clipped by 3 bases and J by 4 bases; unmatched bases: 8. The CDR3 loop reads CASSEGYTSGYEQYF. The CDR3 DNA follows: TGTGCCAGCAGCGAAGGGTATACTAGCGGGTACGAGCAGTACTTC.

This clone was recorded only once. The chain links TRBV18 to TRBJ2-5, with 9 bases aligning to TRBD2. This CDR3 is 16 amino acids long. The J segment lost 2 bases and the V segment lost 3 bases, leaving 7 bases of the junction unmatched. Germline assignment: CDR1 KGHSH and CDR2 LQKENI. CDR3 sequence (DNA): TGTGCCAGCTCACCCCCCAGCGGGAGGAAACAAGAGACCCAGTACTTC. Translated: CASSPPSGRKQETQYF. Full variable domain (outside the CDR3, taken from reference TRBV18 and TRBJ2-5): NAGVMQNPRHLVRRRGQEARLRCSPMKGHSHVYWYRQLPEEGLKFMVYLQKENIIDESGMPKERFSAEFPKEGPSILRIQQVVRGDSAAYFCASSPPSGRKQETQYFGPGTRLLVL.

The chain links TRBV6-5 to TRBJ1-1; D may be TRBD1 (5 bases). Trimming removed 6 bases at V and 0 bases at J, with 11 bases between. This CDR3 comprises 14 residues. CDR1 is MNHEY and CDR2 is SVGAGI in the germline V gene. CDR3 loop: CASRPGLVNTEAFF. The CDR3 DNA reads TGTGCCAGCAGACCGGGACTGGTGAACACTGAAGCTTTCTTT.

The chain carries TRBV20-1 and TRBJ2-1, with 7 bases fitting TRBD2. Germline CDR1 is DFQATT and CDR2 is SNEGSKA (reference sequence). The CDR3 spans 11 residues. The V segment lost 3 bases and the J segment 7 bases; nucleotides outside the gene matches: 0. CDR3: CSASGRNEQFF. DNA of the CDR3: TGCAGTGCTAGCGGGAGGAATGAGCAGTTCTTC.

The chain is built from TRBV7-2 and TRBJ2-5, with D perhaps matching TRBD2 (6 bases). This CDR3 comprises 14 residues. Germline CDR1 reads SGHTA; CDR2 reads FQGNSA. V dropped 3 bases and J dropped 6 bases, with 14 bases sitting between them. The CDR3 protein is CASSFRGGGKTQYF. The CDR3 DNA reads TGTGCCAGCAGCTTCCGGGGAGGCGGAAAGACCCAGTACTTC.

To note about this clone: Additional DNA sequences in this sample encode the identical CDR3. CDR3 sequence: CASSVDSLETQYF. The DNA for the CDR3 is TGTGCCAGCAGCGTGGACTCGCTAGAGACCCAGTACTTC. The V call is TRBV9, the J call TRBJ2-5; a weak D match, TRBD2 (5 bases). The CDR3 has 13 amino acids. V lost 2 bases to trimming and J lost 4 bases, with 9 bases between them. Germline CDR1 is SGDLS and CDR2 is YYNGEE.

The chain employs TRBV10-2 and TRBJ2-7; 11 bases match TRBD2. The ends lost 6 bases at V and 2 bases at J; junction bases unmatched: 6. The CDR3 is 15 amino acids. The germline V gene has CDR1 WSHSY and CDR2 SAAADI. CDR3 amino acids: CASRMLAGGTYEQYF. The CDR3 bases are TGCGCCAGCAGGATGCTAGCGGGGGGAACCTACGAGCAGTACTTC.

In nucleotides, the CDR3 is TGTGCCAGCAGCCCGGGACGAGGACCGAACACTGAAGCTTTCTTT. Translating gives CASSPGRGPNTEAFF. This sequence joins TRBV7-3 and TRBJ1-1; weak D call: TRBD1 (5 bases). The CDR3 length is 15 residues. Trimming took off 5 bases at V and 1 base at J, with 14 bases between the two ends. Germline lookup yields CDR1 SGHTA and CDR2 FQGTGA.